The subject of this entry is one TCR beta chain. The sample belongs to a study of blood T cell repertoires in COVID-19. Overall study context: The United States, Italy and Spain were the sources of the acute and convalescent COVID-19 samples. T cells, B-cell-depleted T cells, or PBMCs supplied cDNA or gDNA.

Trimming removed 4 bases at V and 0 bases at J, with 14 bases between. This CDR3 region has 15 residues. The germline CDR1 and CDR2 sequences are SGDLS and YYNGEE. The Seattle patients, enrolled during active infection, were followed longitudinally. Authors' data handling: Researchers report that nucleated cell counts were estimated from reference gene primer amplification. Produced via immunoSEQ multiplex PCR; TCRdb's table is partial and in-frame only. That table is the source of V, J and clone size, and D and trimming were worked out from the DNA. Here the sample spans fewer than 300,000 clones, approximately 84% being singletons.

The chain carries TRBV9 and TRBJ2-7; maybe TRBD1 (6 bases). Source material: peripheral blood. The clonotype originates from a person aged 65 to 85 with COVID-19, enrolled during active disease. The CDR3 sequence is CASSPRTELSYEQYF. The DNA of the CDR3 is TGTGCCAGCAGCCCCAGGACAGAACTCTCCTACGAGCAGTACTTC. Full variable domain (rest looked up from reference TRBV9 and TRBJ2-7): DSGVTQTPKHLITATGQRVTLRCSPRSGDLSVYWYQQSLDQGLQFLIQYYNGEERAKGNILERFSAQQFPDLHSELNLSSLELGDSALYFCASSPRTELSYEQYFGPGTRLTVT.